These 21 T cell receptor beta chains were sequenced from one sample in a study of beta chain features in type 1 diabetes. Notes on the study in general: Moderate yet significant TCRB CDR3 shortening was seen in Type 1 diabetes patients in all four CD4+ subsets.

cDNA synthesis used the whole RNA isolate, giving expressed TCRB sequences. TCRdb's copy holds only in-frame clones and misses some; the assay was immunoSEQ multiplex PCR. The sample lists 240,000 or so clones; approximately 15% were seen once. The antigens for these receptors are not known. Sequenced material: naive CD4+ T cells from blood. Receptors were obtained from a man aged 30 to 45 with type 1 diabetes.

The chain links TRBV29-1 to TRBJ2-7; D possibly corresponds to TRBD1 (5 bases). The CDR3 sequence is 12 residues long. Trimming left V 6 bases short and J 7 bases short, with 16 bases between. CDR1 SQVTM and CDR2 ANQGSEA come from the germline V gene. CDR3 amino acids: CSVLQGLREQYF. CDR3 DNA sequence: TGCAGCGTCTTGCAGGGCCTTAGAGAGCAGTACTTC.

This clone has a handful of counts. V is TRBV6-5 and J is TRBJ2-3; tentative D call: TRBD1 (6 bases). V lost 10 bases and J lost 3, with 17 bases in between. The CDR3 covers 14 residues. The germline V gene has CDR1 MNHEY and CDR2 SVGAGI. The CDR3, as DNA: TGTGCCACTAAGAGAACAGGGCCAACAGATACGCAGTATTTT. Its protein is CATKRTGPTDTQYF.

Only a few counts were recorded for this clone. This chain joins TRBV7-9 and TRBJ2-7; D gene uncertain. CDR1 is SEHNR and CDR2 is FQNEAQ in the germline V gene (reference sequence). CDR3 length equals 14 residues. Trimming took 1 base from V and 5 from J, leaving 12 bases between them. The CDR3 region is CASSLGGPSDEQYF. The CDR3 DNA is TGTGCCAGCAGCTTAGGCGGTCCCTCGGACGAGCAGTACTTC.

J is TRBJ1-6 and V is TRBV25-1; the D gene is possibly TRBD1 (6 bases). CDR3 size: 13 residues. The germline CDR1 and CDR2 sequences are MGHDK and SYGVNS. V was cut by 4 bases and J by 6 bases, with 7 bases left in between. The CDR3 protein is CASSARGNSPLHF. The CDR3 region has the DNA TGTGCCAGCAGTGCCAGGGGTAATTCACCCCTCCACTTT.

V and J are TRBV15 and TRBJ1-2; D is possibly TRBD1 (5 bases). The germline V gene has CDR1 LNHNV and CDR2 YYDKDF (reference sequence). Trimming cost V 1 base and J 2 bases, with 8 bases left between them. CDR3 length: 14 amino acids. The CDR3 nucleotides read TGTGCCACCAGCAGAGGGGGCGAGAACTATGGCTACACCTTC. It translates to CATSRGGENYGYTF.

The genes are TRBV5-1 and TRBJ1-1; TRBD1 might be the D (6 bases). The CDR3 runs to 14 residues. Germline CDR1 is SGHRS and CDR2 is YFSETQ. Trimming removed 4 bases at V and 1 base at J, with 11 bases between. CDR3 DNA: TGCGCCAGCAGCACTGGACAGAGGAACACTGAAGCTTTCTTT. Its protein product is CASSTGQRNTEAFF.

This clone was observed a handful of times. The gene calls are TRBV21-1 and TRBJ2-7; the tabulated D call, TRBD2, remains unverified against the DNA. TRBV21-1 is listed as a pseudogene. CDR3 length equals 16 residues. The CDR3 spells CASSNPPSRVWYEQYF. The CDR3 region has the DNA TGTGCCAGCAGCAACCCTCCTTCGCGGGTCTGGTACGAGCAGTACTTC.

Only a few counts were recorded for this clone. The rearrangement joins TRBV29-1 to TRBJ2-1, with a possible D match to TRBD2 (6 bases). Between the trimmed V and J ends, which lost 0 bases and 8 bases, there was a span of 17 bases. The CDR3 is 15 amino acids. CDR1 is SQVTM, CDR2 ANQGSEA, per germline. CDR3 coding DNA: TGCAGCGTTGAAGATCGAGCGGGTGGGACGGATGAGCAGTTCTTC. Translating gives CSVEDRAGGTDEQFF.

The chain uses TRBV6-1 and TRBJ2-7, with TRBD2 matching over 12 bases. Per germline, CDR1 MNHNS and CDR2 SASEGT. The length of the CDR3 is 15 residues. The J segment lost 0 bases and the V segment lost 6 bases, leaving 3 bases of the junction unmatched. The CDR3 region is CASRPTSGSSYEQYF. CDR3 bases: TGTGCCAGCAGGCCGACTAGCGGGAGCTCCTACGAGCAGTACTTC.

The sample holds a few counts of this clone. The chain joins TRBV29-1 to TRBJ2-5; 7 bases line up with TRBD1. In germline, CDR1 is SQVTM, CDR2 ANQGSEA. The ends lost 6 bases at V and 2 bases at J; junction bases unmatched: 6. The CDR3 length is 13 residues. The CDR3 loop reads CSVDRQGQETQYF. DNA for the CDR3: TGCAGCGTCGACCGACAGGGTCAAGAGACCCAGTACTTC.

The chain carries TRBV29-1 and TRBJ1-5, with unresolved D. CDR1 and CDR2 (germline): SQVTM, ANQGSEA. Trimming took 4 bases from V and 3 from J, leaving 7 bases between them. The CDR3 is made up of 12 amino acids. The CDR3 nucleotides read TGCAGCGTTGGAGCCTCCAATCAGCCCCAGCATTTT. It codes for CSVGASNQPQHF.

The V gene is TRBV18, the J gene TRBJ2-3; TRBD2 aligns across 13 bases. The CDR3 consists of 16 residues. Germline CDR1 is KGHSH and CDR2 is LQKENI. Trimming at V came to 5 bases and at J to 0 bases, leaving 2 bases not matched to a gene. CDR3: CASSGLAGASTDTQYF. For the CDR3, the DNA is TGTGCCAGCTCAGGACTAGCGGGGGCTAGCACAGATACGCAGTATTTT. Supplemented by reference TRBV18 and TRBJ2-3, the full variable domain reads NAGVMQNPRHLVRRRGQEARLRCSPMKGHSHVYWYRQLPEEGLKFMVYLQKENIIDESGMPKERFSAEFPKEGPSILRIQQVVRGDSAAYFCASSGLAGASTDTQYFGPGTRLTVL.

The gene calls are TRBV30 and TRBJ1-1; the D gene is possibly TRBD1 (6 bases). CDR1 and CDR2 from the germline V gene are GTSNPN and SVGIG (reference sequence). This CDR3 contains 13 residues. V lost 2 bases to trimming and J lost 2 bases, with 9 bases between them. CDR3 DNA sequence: TGTGCCTGGAGTCGGGACACCAACACTGAAGCTTTCTTT. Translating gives CAWSRDTNTEAFF.

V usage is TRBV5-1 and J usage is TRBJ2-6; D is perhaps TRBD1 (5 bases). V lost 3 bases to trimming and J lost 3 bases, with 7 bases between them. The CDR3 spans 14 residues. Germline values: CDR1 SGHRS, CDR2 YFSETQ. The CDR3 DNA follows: TGCGCCAGCAGCTCGACAGTTGGGGCCAACGTCCTGACTTTC. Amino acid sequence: CASSSTVGANVLTF.

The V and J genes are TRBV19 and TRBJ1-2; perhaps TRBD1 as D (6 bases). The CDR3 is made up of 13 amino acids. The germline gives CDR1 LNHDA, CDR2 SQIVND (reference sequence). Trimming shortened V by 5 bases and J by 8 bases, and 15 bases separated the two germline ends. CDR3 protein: CASSLGQPLGYTF. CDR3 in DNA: TGTGCCAGTAGTCTAGGACAGCCACTCGGCTACACCTTC.

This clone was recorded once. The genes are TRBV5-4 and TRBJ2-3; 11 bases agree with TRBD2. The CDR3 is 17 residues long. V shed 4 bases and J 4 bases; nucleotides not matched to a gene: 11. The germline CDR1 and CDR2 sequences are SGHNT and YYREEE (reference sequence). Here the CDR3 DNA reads TGTGCCAGCAGCGGGGGGATAGCGGGGGGGCCGCCAGATACGCAGTATTTT. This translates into CASSGGIAGGPPDTQYF.

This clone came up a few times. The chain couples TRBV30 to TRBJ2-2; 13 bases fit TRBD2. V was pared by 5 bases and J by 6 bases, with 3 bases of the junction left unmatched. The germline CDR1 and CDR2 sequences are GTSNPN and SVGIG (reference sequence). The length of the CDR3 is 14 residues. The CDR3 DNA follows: TGTGCCTGGGAACTAGCGGGAGGGCCCGGGGAGCTGTTTTTT. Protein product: CAWELAGGPGELFF.

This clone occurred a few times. The CDR3 loop reads CASKTDRGNTDTQYF. The DNA of the CDR3 is TGTGCCAGCAAGACGGACAGGGGTAACACAGATACGCAGTATTTT. This chain links TRBV25-1 with TRBJ2-3; TRBD1 matches at 9 bases. The CDR3 is 15 amino acids. Germline trimming cut 7 bases from V and 2 bases from J; bases unmatched to any gene: 7. CDR1 and CDR2 from the germline V gene are MGHDK and SYGVNS.

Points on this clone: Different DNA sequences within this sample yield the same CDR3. The chain's CDR3 is CASRAGGSTDTQYF. In nucleotides, the CDR3 is TGTGCCAGCAGGGCGGGGGGGAGCACAGATACGCAGTATTTT. The chain employs TRBV6-6 and TRBJ2-3, with 9 bases aligning to TRBD2. This CDR3 region has 14 residues. V shed 6 bases and J 0 bases; nucleotides not matched to a gene: 1. Germline CDR1 MNHNY, CDR2 SVGAGI (reference sequence).

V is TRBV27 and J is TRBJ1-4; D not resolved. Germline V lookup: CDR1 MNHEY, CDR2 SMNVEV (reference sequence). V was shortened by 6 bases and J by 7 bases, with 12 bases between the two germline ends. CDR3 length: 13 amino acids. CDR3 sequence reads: CASRGSRGEKLFF. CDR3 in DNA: TGTGCCAGCAGAGGCAGCCGGGGTGAAAAACTGTTTTTT.

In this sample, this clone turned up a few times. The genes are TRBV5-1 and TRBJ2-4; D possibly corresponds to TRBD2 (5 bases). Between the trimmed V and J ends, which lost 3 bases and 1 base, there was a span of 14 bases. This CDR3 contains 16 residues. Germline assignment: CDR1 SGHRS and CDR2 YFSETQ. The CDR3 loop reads CASSSASPWAKNIQYF. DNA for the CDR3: TGCGCCAGCAGCTCCGCTAGCCCTTGGGCCAAAAACATTCAGTACTTC.